One and the same sample provided the 16 T cell receptor beta chains below, sequenced in a study of blood T cell repertoires in COVID-19. The protocol was immunoSEQ multiplex PCR, while the TCRdb copy is restricted to in-frame clones and leaves out a portion. The sample consists of under 200,000 clones, approximately 86% of them appearing once. The sample was peripheral blood. The receptors come from a man in his sixties who had recovered from COVID-19.

The chain recombines TRBV24-1 with TRBJ2-3, with 10 bases fitting TRBD1. The length of the CDR3 is 16 residues. Per germline, CDR1 KGHDR and CDR2 SFDVKD. Unmatched junction bases numbered 4, after V lost 3 bases and J lost 2 bases. CDR3 region: CATSDRTGGTTDTQYF. CDR3 DNA sequence: TGTGCCACCAGTGATAGGACAGGGGGGACCACAGATACGCAGTATTTT.

As for this clone: Other DNA variants within this sample encode the same CDR3. The V and J genes are TRBV6-5 and TRBJ1-2; TRBD1 matches at 7 bases. This CDR3 is built from 13 residues. CDR1 is MNHEY and CDR2 is SVGAGI in the germline V gene. Trimming removed 0 bases from V and 8 bases from J; junction bases left unmatched: 3. The CDR3 region has the DNA TGTGCCAGCAGTTACTCAGGGGGCTACGGCTACACCTTC. This codes for CASSYSGGYGYTF.

The CDR3 reads CASEEKGMYTGELFF. DNA of the CDR3: TGCGCCAGCGAAGAGAAGGGGATGTACACCGGGGAGCTGTTTTTT. The rearrangement joins TRBV5-1 to TRBJ2-2; the D gene is possibly TRBD1 (5 bases). V lost 7 bases and J 3 bases, leaving 16 bases between the germline ends. The CDR3 extends over 15 amino acids. Germline loops: CDR1 SGHRS, CDR2 YFSETQ.

This clone was seen many times. This chain links TRBV5-1 with TRBJ1-3; a possible D gene is TRBD1 (5 bases). V was shortened by 0 bases and J by 0 bases, with 16 bases between the two germline ends. Per germline, CDR1 SGHRS and CDR2 YFSETQ. This CDR3 comprises 18 residues. CDR3 DNA sequence: TGCGCCAGCAGCTTGGCCCGGAGGGGCGGTCGCTCTGGAAACACCATATATTTT. Its protein is CASSLARRGGRSGNTIYF.

The V gene is TRBV6-1, the J gene TRBJ1-2; 7 bases agree with TRBD1. There are 14 residues in the CDR3. Germline CDR1 is MNHNS and CDR2 is SASEGT. Trimming removed 2 bases from V and 4 bases from J; junction bases left unmatched: 4. DNA for the CDR3: TGTGCCAGCAGTGAATCCGGGACAGCCTATGGCTACACCTTC. Amino acids: CASSESGTAYGYTF.

The chain joins TRBV7-9 to TRBJ2-3; 8 nucleotides line up with TRBD2. Germline CDR1 and CDR2: SEHNR and FQNEAQ (reference sequence). V lost 3 bases, J lost 4 bases, and 6 bases stayed unmatched. The CDR3 is 15 amino acids. For the CDR3, the DNA is TGTGCCAGCAGCTTTAGCGGGATTGCACCAGATACGCAGTATTTT. As protein: CASSFSGIAPDTQYF.

The chain employs TRBV6-2 or TRBV6-3 and TRBJ1-1; D is ambiguous. Germline assignment: CDR1 MNHEY and CDR2 SVGEGT. The germline V and J ends were trimmed by 2 bases and 3 bases, with 10 bases remaining between them. The CDR3 sequence is 14 residues long. The CDR3 nucleotides are TGTGCCAGCAGTTACGTGATTACGGACACTGAAGCTTTCTTT. It translates to CASSYVITDTEAFF.

This chain uses TRBV7-2 with TRBJ1-2; D not resolved. Germline values: CDR1 SGHTA, CDR2 FQGNSA. With 2 bases removed from V and 2 bases from J, the gap between germline ends came to 6 bases. This CDR3 region has 13 residues. The CDR3 DNA reads as TGTGCCAGCAGCTTATCGGTAAACTATGGCTACACCTTC. Protein: CASSLSVNYGYTF.

This chain uses TRBV7-9 with TRBJ1-2; 10 nucleotides line up with TRBD1. Germline trimming cut 5 bases from V and 8 bases from J; bases unmatched to any gene: 8. CDR3 length: 14 residues. CDR1 is SEHNR and CDR2 is FQNEAQ in the germline V gene (reference sequence). The CDR3 bases are TGTGCCAGCAGCCGTGACAGGGGGCTGGACGGCTACACCTTC. Its translation is CASSRDRGLDGYTF.

The gene calls are TRBV3-1 (or the pseudogene TRBV3-2) and TRBJ2-7; D might be TRBD1 (5 bases). With 4 bases removed from V and 0 bases from J, the gap between germline ends came to 10 bases. From germline, CDR1 is LGHDT and CDR2 YNNKEL (reference sequence). The CDR3 has 14 amino acids. For the CDR3, the DNA is TGTGCCAGCAGCCCCAGGGCGAGCTCCTACGAGCAGTACTTC. This encodes CASSPRASSYEQYF.

This chain joins TRBV6-5 and TRBJ1-3, with a weak D call TRBD1 (5 bases). Deletions cut 2 bases from V and 0 bases from J, with 8 bases between. This CDR3 has 15 residues. Germline CDR1 MNHEY, CDR2 SVGAGI. In nucleotides, the CDR3 is TGTGCCAGCAGTTACAGGGGCTTCTCTGGAAACACCATATATTTT. Its protein is CASSYRGFSGNTIYF.

V gene TRBV9 combines with J gene TRBJ2-2; 7 positions match TRBD1. V lost 0 bases, J lost 3 bases, and 8 bases stayed unmatched. From germline, CDR1 is SGDLS and CDR2 YYNGEE. This CDR3 region has 17 residues. In nucleotides, the CDR3 is TGTGCCAGCAGCGTAGATCACAGACAGGGTGACACCGGGGAGCTGTTTTTT. It codes for CASSVDHRQGDTGELFF. The entire variable domain, with the rest obtained from reference TRBV9 and TRBJ2-2, is as follows: DSGVTQTPKHLITATGQRVTLRCSPRSGDLSVYWYQQSLDQGLQFLIQYYNGEERAKGNILERFSAQQFPDLHSELNLSSLELGDSALYFCASSVDHRQGDTGELFFGEGSRLTVL.

This clone was recorded a few times. The chain couples TRBV19 to TRBJ1-1; D is unclear. Germline assignment: CDR1 LNHDA and CDR2 SQIVND (reference sequence). This CDR3 is 13 amino acids long. V was cut by 6 bases and J by 2 bases, with 10 bases left in between. The CDR3: CASSISENTEAFF. As DNA, the CDR3 is TGTGCCAGTAGCATATCAGAAAACACTGAAGCTTTCTTT. The full variable domain, rest sourced from reference TRBV19 and TRBJ1-1, is DGGITQSPKYLFRKEGQNVTLSCEQNLNHDAMYWYRQDPGQGLRLIYYSQIVNDFQKGDIAEGYSVSREKKESFPLTVTSAQKNPTAFYLCASSISENTEAFFGQGTRLTVV.

The rearrangement joins TRBV9 to TRBJ1-1, with a tentative D call TRBD1 (5 bases). CDR1 is SGDLS and CDR2 is YYNGEE in the germline V gene. The CDR3 extends over 15 amino acids. With 3 bases removed from V and 4 bases from J, the gap between germline ends came to 16 bases. The CDR3 nucleotides read TGTGCCAGCAGCGAGAGCCAGGGCGGTACCACTGAAGCTTTCTTT. Translating gives CASSESQGGTTEAFF. Full variable domain (missing parts from reference TRBV9 and TRBJ1-1): DSGVTQTPKHLITATGQRVTLRCSPRSGDLSVYWYQQSLDQGLQFLIQYYNGEERAKGNILERFSAQQFPDLHSELNLSSLELGDSALYFCASSESQGGTTEAFFGQGTRLTVV.

The V call is TRBV11-3, the J call TRBJ2-1; D is perhaps TRBD2 (7 bases). With 1 base removed from V and 5 bases from J, the gap between germline ends came to 12 bases. This CDR3 comprises 15 residues. Germline V gene lookup returns CDR1 SGHNT and CDR2 YENEEA. CDR3 coding DNA: TGTGCCAGCAGCTTAGGGGGGGGCCTAGACAATGAGCAGTTCTTC. Translating gives CASSLGGGLDNEQFF.

This chain uses TRBV2 with TRBJ1-5, with D tentatively TRBD1 (5 bases). Germline V lookup: CDR1 SNHLY, CDR2 FYNNEI. This CDR3 comprises 14 residues. V shed 7 bases and J shed 4 bases, with 14 bases lying between them. In nucleotides, the CDR3 is TGTGCCAGCACCGCAACAGGAATTAATCAGCCCCAGCATTTT. Translation: CASTATGINQPQHF. The full variable domain, rest sourced from reference TRBV2 and TRBJ1-5, is EPEVTQTPSHQVTQMGQEVILRCVPISNHLYFYWYRQILGQKVEFLVSFYNNEISEKSEIFDDQFSVERPDGSNFTLKIRSTKLEDSAMYFCASTATGINQPQHFGDGTRLSIL.